A selection of T cell receptor beta chains follows, all from one sample in a study of T-cell memory formation after mild COVID-19. TCRdb passed the 5' RACE reads through MiXCR, listing each CDR3 protein once. The table lists around 90,000 distinct CDR3 sequences, 13% of them singletons. Sequenced material: PBMCs or a T cell subset sorted from them (not recorded which). These receptors were collected from an adult woman who had mild COVID-19 (a few samples of this study predate the infection). Cell type and time point are not known. The CDR3 runs from the conserved cysteine through the conserved F or W. Fields, in order: D gene, V gene, J gene, clone size, CDR3 DNA, CDR3 protein. The D gene is left open where the match is weak. The listing skips clone size in some rows; elsewhere it reads once, few, many or a size class.

d_call: .; v_call: TRBV7-6; j_call: TRBJ1-1; clone_size: few; cdr3_nt: TGTGCCAGCAGCCAGGAGGAGAACACTGAAGCTTTCTTT; cdr3_aa: CASSQEENTEAFF
d_call: TRBD2; v_call: TRBV7-9; j_call: TRBJ2-3; clone_size: few; cdr3_nt: TGTGCCAGCACCGGGACTAGCGGGGGGAGCACAGATACGCAGTATTTT; cdr3_aa: CASTGTSGGSTDTQYF
d_call: TRBD2; v_call: TRBV12-3/TRBV12-4; j_call: TRBJ2-7; clone_size: .; cdr3_nt: TGTGCCAGCAGTTTAGCGGCTAGCGGCTCCTACGAGCAGTACTTC; cdr3_aa: CASSLAASGSYEQYF
d_call: .; v_call: TRBV5-1; j_call: TRBJ2-7; clone_size: few; cdr3_nt: TGCGCCAGCAGCCCGGACGACAGTGACACCTACGAGCAGTACTTC; cdr3_aa: CASSPDDSDTYEQYF
d_call: TRBD2; v_call: TRBV6-4; j_call: TRBJ2-2; clone_size: .; cdr3_nt: TGTGCCAGCAGTTTTAGCGGGGATAACACCGGGGAGCTGTTTTTT; cdr3_aa: CASSFSGDNTGELFF
d_call: TRBD2; v_call: TRBV7-7; j_call: TRBJ2-3; clone_size: .; cdr3_nt: TGTGCCAGCAGCTTACTAGCGGGGGGCGGGGAAGATACGCAGTATTTT; cdr3_aa: CASSLLAGGGEDTQYF
d_call: TRBD2; v_call: TRBV29-1; j_call: TRBJ2-1; clone_size: few; cdr3_nt: TGCAGCGTTCTTGAGGCGAGGACTAGCGGGAGTATTAATGAGCAGTTCTTC; cdr3_aa: CSVLEARTSGSINEQFF
d_call: .; v_call: TRBV20-1; j_call: TRBJ2-5; clone_size: .; cdr3_nt: TGCAGTGCTAGAGGCGGCGGGGACGCCCGGGAGACCCAGTACTTC; cdr3_aa: CSARGGGDARETQYF
d_call: TRBD1; v_call: TRBV7-2; j_call: TRBJ1-3; clone_size: few; cdr3_nt: TGTGCCAGCAGCCCGAGGCAGGGGGGATATGGAAACACCATATATTTT; cdr3_aa: CASSPRQGGYGNTIYF
d_call: .; v_call: TRBV27; j_call: TRBJ1-2; clone_size: .; cdr3_nt: TGTGCCAGCAGTTTTATGGGTGGGGGGCCCGGGGTCTTC; cdr3_aa: CASSFMGGGPGVF
d_call: .; v_call: TRBV20-1; j_call: TRBJ1-6; clone_size: few; cdr3_nt: TGCAGTGTTTTCCCGACAGGCGAACTATCAAATTCACCCCTCCACTTT; cdr3_aa: CSVFPTGELSNSPLHF
d_call: TRBD2; v_call: TRBV6-7; j_call: TRBJ2-1; clone_size: few; cdr3_nt: TGTGCCAGCAGTGAAGGAGCGGGGGGTTGCTACAATGAGCAGTTCTTC; cdr3_aa: CASSEGAGGCYNEQFF
d_call: .; v_call: TRBV4-2; j_call: TRBJ2-3; clone_size: few; cdr3_nt: TGTGCCAGCAGCCCCGGCCCCGATACGCAGTATTTT; cdr3_aa: CASSPGPDTQYF
d_call: TRBD1; v_call: TRBV6-4; j_call: TRBJ2-3; clone_size: .; cdr3_nt: TGTGCCAGCAGTGGGACAGGGGGCACAGATACGCAGTATTTT; cdr3_aa: CASSGTGGTDTQYF
d_call: TRBD1; v_call: TRBV7-8; j_call: TRBJ1-1; clone_size: few; cdr3_nt: TGTGCCAGCAGCACTGGGACAGGGAATGAAGCTTTCTTT; cdr3_aa: CASSTGTGNEAFF
d_call: .; v_call: TRBV3-1; j_call: TRBJ2-1; clone_size: few; cdr3_nt: TGTGCCAGCAGCCAAGATTATGCGGATGAGCAGTTCTTC; cdr3_aa: CASSQDYADEQFF
d_call: TRBD2; v_call: TRBV7-3; j_call: TRBJ2-1; clone_size: many; cdr3_nt: TGTGCCAGCAGCTGGGGACTAGCGGACAATGAGCAGTTCTTC; cdr3_aa: CASSWGLADNEQFF
d_call: .; v_call: TRBV15; j_call: TRBJ2-7; clone_size: .; cdr3_nt: TGTGCCAGCCGGGGCACAGGCTCCGACGAGCAGTACTTC; cdr3_aa: CASRGTGSDEQYF
d_call: TRBD2; v_call: TRBV3-1; j_call: TRBJ2-2; clone_size: few; cdr3_nt: TGTGCCAGCAGCCAAGACGGGCTAGCGGGGACCGGGGAGCTGTTTTTT; cdr3_aa: CASSQDGLAGTGELFF
d_call: TRBD2; v_call: TRBV12-3/TRBV12-4; j_call: TRBJ2-1; clone_size: .; cdr3_nt: TGTGCCAGCAGCCCATATCGGGCTAGCGGGAGCGATGAGCAGTTCTTC; cdr3_aa: CASSPYRASGSDEQFF
d_call: TRBD2; v_call: TRBV9; j_call: TRBJ2-3; clone_size: few; cdr3_nt: TGTGCCAGCAGCGTAGGTCTAGCGGGAGGGATCACAGATACGCAGTATTTT; cdr3_aa: CASSVGLAGGITDTQYF
d_call: .; v_call: TRBV12-3/TRBV12-4; j_call: TRBJ2-3; clone_size: few; cdr3_nt: TGTGCCAGCACTCTGGGGGGCGGGGATACGCAGTATTTT; cdr3_aa: CASTLGGGDTQYF
d_call: .; v_call: TRBV20-1; j_call: TRBJ2-3; clone_size: .; cdr3_nt: TGCAGTGCTAGAGATCGAGCAGGGGGGGATGCAGATACGCAGTATTTT; cdr3_aa: CSARDRAGGDADTQYF
d_call: .; v_call: TRBV7-9; j_call: TRBJ1-1; clone_size: .; cdr3_nt: TGTGCCAGCAGCTCGCGACAGGCGGAATACACTGAAGCTTTCTTT; cdr3_aa: CASSSRQAEYTEAFF
d_call: TRBD2; v_call: TRBV7-8; j_call: TRBJ2-5; clone_size: few; cdr3_nt: TGTGCCAGCAGCCCGCCGGGGGGGCGAGAGACCCAGTACTTC; cdr3_aa: CASSPPGGRETQYF
d_call: TRBD2; v_call: TRBV7-8; j_call: TRBJ2-1; clone_size: many; cdr3_nt: TGTGCCAGCAGCTTAATTGGCGGGGGATCCTACAATGAGCAGTTCTTC; cdr3_aa: CASSLIGGGSYNEQFF
d_call: TRBD1; v_call: TRBV29-1; j_call: TRBJ1-2; clone_size: few; cdr3_nt: TGCAGCGCTAAGGGGGCAGAGAGCTATGGCTACACCTTC; cdr3_aa: CSAKGAESYGYTF
d_call: .; v_call: TRBV12-3/TRBV12-4; j_call: TRBJ2-2; clone_size: .; cdr3_nt: TGTGCCAGCAGACCGTCCACCGGGGAGCTGTTTTTT; cdr3_aa: CASRPSTGELFF
d_call: TRBD2; v_call: TRBV7-6; j_call: TRBJ2-7; clone_size: few; cdr3_nt: TGTGCCAGCAGCTTAACCCCGCAAGCGGGAATCTACGAGCAGTACTTC; cdr3_aa: CASSLTPQAGIYEQYF
d_call: .; v_call: TRBV20-1; j_call: TRBJ2-7; clone_size: .; cdr3_nt: TGCAGTGCTAGAGATCTTCTCCTTCCAAGGGTCTACGAGCAGTACTTC; cdr3_aa: CSARDLLLPRVYEQYF
d_call: .; v_call: TRBV7-6; j_call: TRBJ2-1; clone_size: medium-sized; cdr3_nt: TGTGCCAGCAGCTTAACCGACAATGAGCAGTTCTTC; cdr3_aa: CASSLTDNEQFF
d_call: .; v_call: TRBV5-1; j_call: TRBJ2-1; clone_size: many; cdr3_nt: TGCGCCAGCAGCTTGCTAGCAGGTTACAATGAGCAGTTCTTC; cdr3_aa: CASSLLAGYNEQFF
d_call: TRBD1; v_call: TRBV4-3; j_call: TRBJ2-5; clone_size: .; cdr3_nt: TGCGCCAGCAGCCACCCCCGGACAGGGGAGCACATGGGTAGGGAGACCCAGTACTTC; cdr3_aa: CASSHPRTGEHMGRETQYF
d_call: .; v_call: TRBV2; j_call: TRBJ1-1; clone_size: .; cdr3_nt: TGTGCCGGACGGACAGCTCTAATGAACACTGAAGCTTTCTTT; cdr3_aa: CAGRTALMNTEAFF
d_call: TRBD1; v_call: TRBV12-3/TRBV12-4; j_call: TRBJ1-1; clone_size: .; cdr3_nt: TGTGCCAGCAGTCCTTCCAGGGGGGTGTTGACTTTCTTT; cdr3_aa: CASSPSRGVLTFF
d_call: TRBD2; v_call: TRBV12-3/TRBV12-4; j_call: TRBJ2-2; clone_size: .; cdr3_nt: TGTGCCAGCAGTAAGACTAGCGGGGGGGCGCCCGGGGAGCTGTTTTTT; cdr3_aa: CASSKTSGGAPGELFF
d_call: TRBD2; v_call: TRBV7-9; j_call: TRBJ2-1; clone_size: few; cdr3_nt: TGTGCCAGCAGCACTCCGACTAGCGGGATAGACCGGTTTTACAATGAGCAGTTCTTC; cdr3_aa: CASSTPTSGIDRFYNEQFF
d_call: .; v_call: TRBV30; j_call: TRBJ2-7; clone_size: .; cdr3_nt: TGTGCCTGGAGCGCACAACCGTACGAGCAGTACTTC; cdr3_aa: CAWSAQPYEQYF
d_call: .; v_call: TRBV6-5; j_call: TRBJ1-2; clone_size: .; cdr3_nt: TGTGCCAGCAGTTACTCAGGGGGTTCGAGCGGCTACACCTTC; cdr3_aa: CASSYSGGSSGYTF
d_call: .; v_call: TRBV5-6; j_call: TRBJ2-1; clone_size: .; cdr3_nt: TGTGCCAGCAGCTTCACAGGGTACAATGAGCAGTTCTTC; cdr3_aa: CASSFTGYNEQFF
d_call: TRBD1; v_call: TRBV7-9; j_call: TRBJ2-7; clone_size: .; cdr3_nt: TGTGCCAGCAGCTTAGTCGGGACAGGTGACTACGAGCAGTACTTC; cdr3_aa: CASSLVGTGDYEQYF
d_call: .; v_call: TRBV29-1; j_call: TRBJ2-7; clone_size: .; cdr3_nt: TGCAGCGTTGAGGACTCGGACGGCCAAGTATACGAGCAGTACTTC; cdr3_aa: CSVEDSDGQVYEQYF
d_call: .; v_call: TRBV30; j_call: TRBJ1-2; clone_size: .; cdr3_nt: TGTGCCTGGGACAGTAACAACTATGGCTACACCTTC; cdr3_aa: CAWDSNNYGYTF
d_call: TRBD2; v_call: TRBV7-3; j_call: TRBJ2-5; clone_size: .; cdr3_nt: TGTGCCAGCAGCTTAGGGGGGGATAGGGTGACCCAGTACTTC; cdr3_aa: CASSLGGDRVTQYF
d_call: .; v_call: TRBV2; j_call: TRBJ2-5; clone_size: .; cdr3_nt: TGTGCCAGCAGTGAATACGGCAATTGGGAGACCCAGTACTTC; cdr3_aa: CASSEYGNWETQYF
d_call: .; v_call: TRBV4-1; j_call: TRBJ1-2; clone_size: few; cdr3_nt: TGCGCCAGCAGCCAAGATTTGGGTGGACCCTATGGCTACACCTTC; cdr3_aa: CASSQDLGGPYGYTF
d_call: TRBD1; v_call: TRBV11-1; j_call: TRBJ2-5; clone_size: few; cdr3_nt: TGTGCCAGCAGCTTTCCGGGACAGGGGGATCAAGAGACCCAGTACTTC; cdr3_aa: CASSFPGQGDQETQYF